Presented here are 18 T cell receptor beta chains from one specimen sequenced in a study of cytomegalovirus exposure and HLA in healthy donors. 13 Jbeta primers and 60 Vbeta primers were used for the PCR. Libraries were prepared by immunoSEQ multiplex PCR; TCRdb keeps only in-frame clonotypes and omits some of them. The sample lists approximately 95,000 clones; 70% to 80% were seen once. The sequenced material came from PBMCs. Every receptor here comes from a man in his late teens or twenties in good health and CMV-seropositive.

This clone has only a few counts. The chain recombines TRBV5-1 with TRBJ1-2, with D hard to call. CDR3 length equals 14 residues. Germline values: CDR1 SGHRS, CDR2 YFSETQ. Trimming removed 0 bases from V and 2 bases from J, with 8 bases in between. The CDR3 protein is CASSLGEPNYGYTF. In DNA, the CDR3 is TGCGCCAGCAGCTTGGGTGAGCCAAACTATGGCTACACCTTC.

The V gene is TRBV19, the J gene TRBJ2-1; 11 bases are shared with TRBD2. CDR3 length: 17 amino acids. The germline CDR1 and CDR2 sequences are LNHDA and SQIVND (reference sequence). The V gene end was trimmed by 4 bases and the J gene end by 3 bases; junction bases not matched to a gene: 8. The CDR3 spells CASSKLTSGEFYNEQFF. Written as DNA, the CDR3 is TGTGCCAGTAGTAAACTGACTAGCGGGGAATTCTACAATGAGCAGTTCTTC.

This clone appeared a single time. V and J are TRBV7-9 and TRBJ2-2, with TRBD2 identical over 8 bases. From germline, CDR1 is SEHNR and CDR2 FQNEAQ (reference sequence). The CDR3 contains 12 residues. Losses at the gene ends were 5 bases for V and 13 bases for J; bases not matched to a gene: 6. This chain's CDR3 is CASSPGGLALFF. CDR3 DNA: TGTGCCAGCAGCCCGGGAGGGCTGGCGCTGTTTTTT.

The gene calls are TRBV21-1 and TRBJ2-2; the table's D call, TRBD1, has no DNA check behind it. TRBV21-1 is tagged as a pseudogene. The CDR3 is 16 amino acids. The CDR3 DNA reads TGTGCCAGCAGCACCCGCAGGGGGTCGGTCACCGGGGAGCTGTTTTTT. The encoded protein is CASSTRRGSVTGELFF.

The rearrangement links TRBV5-6 to TRBJ2-7; tentatively, D is TRBD2 (6 bases). Trimming left V 2 bases short and J 2 bases short, with 11 bases between. This CDR3 has 14 residues. Germline values: CDR1 SGHDT, CDR2 YYEEEE. The CDR3 DNA is TGTGCCAGCAGCTTTGGGACTGGCACCTACGAGCAGTACTTC. The encoded protein is CASSFGTGTYEQYF.

This chain joins TRBV7-2 and TRBJ2-3; 10 bases are shared with TRBD2. CDR3 size: 12 residues. The junction had 4 bases not matched to a gene; V was cut back by 5 bases and J by 11 bases. CDR1 SGHTA and CDR2 FQGNSA come from the germline V gene. The CDR3 loop reads CASSPRLAGQYF. CDR3 coding DNA: TGTGCCAGCAGCCCCAGACTAGCGGGGCAGTATTTT.

This sequence joins TRBV7-8 and TRBJ2-2; 8 nucleotides align to TRBD2. CDR1 and CDR2 (germline): SGHVS, FQNEAQ. The J segment lost 4 bases and the V segment lost 3 bases, leaving 4 bases of the junction unmatched. This CDR3 comprises 15 residues. CDR3 nucleotide sequence: TGTGCCAGCAGCTTTAGCGGGGTCGGCACCGGGGAGCTGTTTTTT. Encoded protein: CASSFSGVGTGELFF.

The sample holds one count of this clone. The chain couples TRBV5-1 to TRBJ1-1, with a tentative D call TRBD1 (6 bases). CDR1 and CDR2 (germline): SGHRS, YFSETQ. This CDR3 is built from 15 residues. The V end lost 7 bases, the J end lost 0 bases, and 16 bases lay between the germline ends. CDR3: CASRKTGPMNTEAFF. The CDR3 coding sequence is TGCGCCAGCCGCAAGACAGGCCCCATGAACACTGAAGCTTTCTTT. The full variable domain, completed using reference TRBV5-1 and TRBJ1-1, is KAGVTQTPRYLIKTRGQQVTLSCSPISGHRSVSWYQQTPGQGLQFLFEYFSETQRNKGNFPGRFSGRQFSNSRSEMNVSTLELGDSALYLCASRKTGPMNTEAFFGQGTRLTVV.

In the case of this clone: An end of the junction differs from the germline gene, which may be a read error. The chain employs TRBV29-1 and TRBJ2-2; no definite D call. The CDR3 has 12 amino acids. Germline CDR1 and CDR2: SQVTM and ANQGSEA. The CDR3 bases are TGCAGCGCTCAACCCGACACTGGGGAGCTGTTTTTT. This codes for CSAQPDTGELFF.

This chain uses TRBV7-8 with TRBJ1-4; D perhaps matches TRBD1 (5 bases). Trimming took off 1 base at V and 0 bases at J, with 15 bases between the two ends. The CDR3 runs to 18 residues. Germline V gene lookup returns CDR1 SGHVS and CDR2 FQNEAQ. In nucleotides, the CDR3 is TGTGCCAGCAGCTTAGTAGGGTCCGGGGGTGCAACTAATGAAAAACTGTTTTTT. The encoded protein is CASSLVGSGGATNEKLFF.

This clone was observed a few times. The CDR3 sequence is CASSLDQREQYF. CDR3 in DNA: TGCGCCAGCAGCTTGGATCAGCGCGAGCAGTACTTC. The rearrangement links TRBV5-1 to TRBJ2-7; no definite D call. Germline-derived CDR1 and CDR2 are SGHRS and YFSETQ. The CDR3 has 12 amino acids. V lost 0 bases, J lost 6 bases, and 7 bases lay in between.

The chain joins TRBV6-5 to TRBJ2-5; 8 nucleotides match TRBD1. The ends lost 4 bases at V and 5 bases at J; junction bases unmatched: 12. This CDR3 is built from 16 residues. Germline CDR1 is MNHEY and CDR2 is SVGAGI. Here the CDR3 reads CASSFSPGQAAETQYF. CDR3 DNA: TGTGCCAGCAGTTTTTCCCCGGGACAGGCGGCGGAGACCCAGTACTTC.

V gene TRBV5-1 combines with J gene TRBJ1-6; D gene ambiguous. Per germline, CDR1 SGHRS and CDR2 YFSETQ. The CDR3 sequence is 16 residues long. Trimming stripped 3 bases from V and 7 bases from J, with 17 bases between. The CDR3 region is CASSSQPGTPNSPLHF. CDR3 nucleotides: TGCGCCAGCAGCTCCCAACCAGGTACTCCCAATTCACCCCTCCACTTT.

The chain links TRBV25-1 to TRBJ2-5, with 8 bases that match TRBD1. The J call may be in error: the DNA end matches TRBJ2-7 better. The CDR3 runs to 12 residues. In germline, CDR1 is MGHDK, CDR2 SYGVNS. CDR3 loop: CASGQVSYEQYF. The DNA for the CDR3 is TGTGCTTCGGGACAGGTCTCCTACGAGCAGTACTTC.

This sequence joins TRBV6-1 and TRBJ2-1; tentative D call: TRBD2 (6 bases). This CDR3 contains 15 residues. Germline V gene data show CDR1 as MNHNS and CDR2 as SASEGT. V shed 5 bases and J shed 7 bases, with 18 bases lying between them. The CDR3 sequence is CASSTVFGGKNEQFF. CDR3 in DNA: TGTGCCAGCAGTACAGTTTTTGGGGGGAAGAATGAGCAGTTCTTC.

This chain links TRBV5-4 with TRBJ2-5, with 16 bases fitting TRBD2. V gave up 4 bases and J gave up 2 bases; unmatched junction bases: 5. Germline CDR1 reads SGHNT; CDR2 reads YYREEE (reference sequence). This CDR3 contains 17 residues. The CDR3 DNA follows: TGTGCCAGCAGCCGGGGACTAGCGGGGGGGGGTCAAGAGACCCAGTACTTC. Its protein is CASSRGLAGGGQETQYF. Full variable domain (remainder filled in from reference TRBV5-4 and TRBJ2-5): ETGVTQSPTHLIKTRGQQVTLRCSSQSGHNTVSWYQQALGQGPQFIFQYYREEENGRGNFPPRFSGLQFPNYSSELNVNALELDDSALYLCASSRGLAGGGQETQYFGPGTRLLVL.

V and J are TRBV28 and TRBJ1-4; D uncertain. V was cut by 6 bases and J by 2 bases, with 13 bases left in between. Germline loops: CDR1 MDHEN, CDR2 SYDVKM. There are 15 residues in the CDR3. CDR3 DNA sequence: TGTGCCAGCAGCCCGCCGGAGGGTACTAATGAAAAACTGTTTTTT. Protein: CASSPPEGTNEKLFF.

The chain carries TRBV4-1 and TRBJ1-6; D is unclear. The CDR3 length is 15 residues. CDR1 is MGHRA and CDR2 is YSYEKL in the germline V gene. V was shortened by 0 bases and J by 10 bases, with 13 bases between the two germline ends. The CDR3, as DNA: TGCGCCAGCAGCCAAGAACGGGGAATTGGATCACCCCTCCACTTT. It codes for CASSQERGIGSPLHF.